This TCR beta chain derives from a study of CD8+CD57+ T cells in acquired aplastic anemia. Overall study results and limits: The number of CD8+ CDR3 sequences shared by patients and controls was under 35.

Investigators profiled TCR beta VDJ and CDR3 from genomic DNA template. A single record per CDR3 protein comes from TCRdb applying MiXCR to the reads. This repertoire shows some 180,000 distinct CDR3 sequences, 45% to 60% found once; its top ten account for roughly 13%. The authors sequenced patients whose flow cytometry had shown CD8+CD57+ cell expansion. No therapy was given to patients before blood sampling. V shed 8 bases and J 5 bases; nucleotides not matched to a gene: 10. Germline-derived CDR1 and CDR2 are WSHSY and SAAADI. The CDR3 runs to 14 residues. Of note for this clonotype: What it recognizes is unknown.

Sequencing was done on a sample of sorted CD4+, CD8+, or CD8+CD57+ T cells (not recorded which) from PBMCs. The sequence derives from a human donor with aplastic anemia. This rearrangement joins TRBV10-2 to TRBJ2-7; 9 bases map to TRBD2. The CDR3 sequence is CASGNQREVHEQYF. The CDR3, as DNA: TGCGCCAGCGGGAATCAGCGGGAGGTCCACGAGCAGTACTTC.